This T cell receptor delta chain was captured by sequencing in a study of γδ T cells in repeated Plasmodium falciparum infection. On the study more broadly: Donors were malaria-exposed Malian children or age- and gender-matched Australian children. Four controlled malaria infections with P. falciparum NF54 spanned about 640 days.

The V gene's germline CDR1 is GEAIGNYY and CDR2 EKD. CDR3 length: 19 residues. Vgamma9/Vdelta2+ and Vdelta2-negative gammadelta T cells were flow-sorted from PBMC for bulk sequencing. With CATT, TCRdb re-called clones from the multiplex PCR reads. The data contain 93,000 or so delta-chain clones, approximately 0.92% of them singletons. This clone was seen a handful of times. The antigen is unknown. The likely explanation is a read error, given a far larger clone one base away. Other nucleotide sequences in the sample specify the same CDR3. Overall study results and limits: One small rural Malian village, predominantly a single ethnic group, supplied the cohort. Vdelta2-negative gammadelta repertoires appeared less diverse and less shared in Malian than Australian children.

This receptor was taken from a pool of human donors (malaria-infected and uninfected, not separated). Sequenced input: gamma-delta T cells from blood. J is TRDJ2 and V is TRDV2; 7 nucleotides align to TRDD3. This CDR3 reads CACDTLGGDPPALTAQLFF. The CDR3 DNA follows: TGTGCCTGTGACACCCTGGGGGGGGACCCACCAGCTTTGACTGCACAACTCTTCTTT.